Each of the 25 T cell receptor beta chains below was sequenced from the same sample in a study of beta chain features in type 1 diabetes. Study conclusions and caveats: TCRB CDR3s were moderately but significantly shorter in Type 1 diabetes patients in all four CD4+ subsets.

No antigens are known for them. TCRB transcripts that were expressed got sequenced, as all of the isolated RNA had been reverse transcribed. The table came from immunoSEQ multiplex PCR; TCRdb's copy has only in-frame clones and leaves some out. The sample includes around 340,000 clones, around 9.3% of them seen just once. Sequences were obtained from central memory CD4+ T cells from blood. The receptor source for this set is a man aged 25-40 years with type 1 diabetes.

This clone was observed a handful of times. This chain links TRBV5-1 with TRBJ2-3; possible D gene TRBD2, 6 bases. The CDR3 length is 15 residues. The germline V gene has CDR1 SGHRS and CDR2 YFSETQ. V was trimmed by 8 bases and J by 1 base, leaving 17 bases between them. CDR3 loop: CASRTMSLGTDTQYF. Written as DNA, the CDR3 is TGCGCCAGTAGGACTATGTCGTTGGGCACAGATACGCAGTATTTT. Full variable domain (outside the CDR3, taken from reference TRBV5-1 and TRBJ2-3): KAGVTQTPRYLIKTRGQQVTLSCSPISGHRSVSWYQQTPGQGLQFLFEYFSETQRNKGNFPGRFSGRQFSNSRSEMNVSTLELGDSALYLCASRTMSLGTDTQYFGPGTRLTVL.

The chain recombines TRBV21-1 with TRBJ2-7; the table calls TRBD1, which could not be checked here. TRBV21-1 is designated a pseudogene. This CDR3 spans 16 amino acids. The CDR3 coding sequence is TGTGCCAGCAGCAAAGTAGTAGGGGGCCCGTGCTACGAGCAGTACTTC. This encodes CASSKVVGGPCYEQYF.

The gene calls are TRBV4-3 and TRBJ2-7, with D possibly TRBD2 on 6 matching bases. From germline, CDR1 is LGHNA and CDR2 YSLEER. This CDR3 contains 15 residues. The V end lost 0 bases, the J end lost 1 base, and 10 bases lay between the germline ends. CDR3: CASSQEGAGSYEQYF. The CDR3 bases are TGCGCCAGCAGCCAAGAAGGAGCGGGTTCCTACGAGCAGTACTTC.

This clone was recorded a few times. The V and J genes are TRBV30 and TRBJ1-1, with D uncertain. Deletions cut 2 bases from V and 4 bases from J, with 17 bases between. There are 15 residues in the CDR3. From germline, CDR1 is GTSNPN and CDR2 SVGIG (reference sequence). The CDR3 here is CAWSQPRATTTEAFF. CDR3 bases: TGTGCCTGGAGTCAACCGAGGGCGACCACCACTGAAGCTTTCTTT.

V usage is TRBV7-2 and J usage is TRBJ2-1; D is perhaps TRBD2 (6 bases). Germline-derived CDR1 and CDR2 are SGHTA and FQGNSA. The CDR3 has 14 residues. The V and J ends lost 4 bases and 7 bases respectively, with 14 bases between them. The CDR3 sequence is CASSSQLATNEQFF. CDR3 in DNA: TGTGCCAGCAGCTCTCAGCTAGCGACGAATGAGCAGTTCTTC.

This clone appeared a few times. The V and J genes are TRBV19 and TRBJ2-7; TRBD2 might be the D (6 bases). The CDR3 sequence is 15 residues long. CDR1 LNHDA and CDR2 SQIVND come from the germline V gene (reference sequence). The V end was cut by 6 bases, the J end by 3 bases, with 18 bases between. For the CDR3, the DNA is TGTGCCAGTAGGTTACACCGGGACTCACACTACGAGCAGTACTTC. This translates into CASRLHRDSHYEQYF.

This clone was counted many times. Other DNA sequences of this sample code for an identical CDR3. The rearrangement links TRBV7-9 to TRBJ2-7; 7 positions agree with TRBD1. The junction had 1 base not matched to a gene; V was cut back by 5 bases and J by 3 bases. The CDR3 consists of 12 residues. From germline, CDR1 is SEHNR and CDR2 FQNEAQ (reference sequence). The CDR3 sequence is CASSGDSYEQYF. The CDR3 DNA is TGTGCCAGCAGCGGGGACAGCTACGAGCAGTACTTC.

The chain links TRBV7-2 to TRBJ2-5; 10 bases agree with TRBD2. Germline CDR1 is SGHTA and CDR2 is FQGNSA. The CDR3 totals 17 residues. V lost 2 bases, J lost 2 bases, and 8 bases stayed unmatched. CDR3 sequence reads: CASSLLPSGGRQETQYF. The CDR3 DNA follows: TGTGCCAGCAGCTTACTCCCTAGCGGGGGCAGGCAAGAGACCCAGTACTTC.

The J gene is TRBJ1-1, the V gene TRBV7-2; the match to TRBD1 covers 9 bases. The germline V gene has CDR1 SGHTA and CDR2 FQGNSA. The V and J ends lost 5 bases and 7 bases, in that order; junction bases with no gene match: 5. The CDR3 loop spans 13 amino acids. The CDR3 DNA is TGTGCCAGCAGCCAGGGACAGGGAGGTGAAGCTTTCTTT. It translates to CASSQGQGGEAFF.

The rearrangement links TRBV6-5 to TRBJ2-5; possible D gene TRBD1, 5 bases. Per the germline V gene, CDR1 is MNHEY and CDR2 is SVGAGI. The V end lost 1 base, the J end lost 13 bases, and 10 bases lay between the germline ends. The CDR3 is 11 amino acids. In nucleotides, the CDR3 is TGTGCCAGCAGTTACTTCGGACAAGGGTACTTC. Encoded protein: CASSYFGQGYF.

The gene calls are TRBV14 and TRBJ1-4; D call uncertain. The CDR3 has 15 amino acids. The germline V and J ends were trimmed by 4 bases and 8 bases, with 17 bases remaining between them. In germline, CDR1 is SGHDN, CDR2 FVKESK. The CDR3 reads CASSPWGEVNEKLFF. In nucleotides, the CDR3 is TGTGCCAGCAGCCCCTGGGGAGAGGTAAACGAAAAACTGTTTTTT.

This clone was recorded a few times. The chain recombines TRBV6-5 with TRBJ2-5; D ambiguous. CDR1 is MNHEY and CDR2 is SVGAGI in the germline V gene. V was pared by 7 bases and J by 6 bases, with 18 bases between. The CDR3 has 14 amino acids. CDR3 region: CASTSKGGLQTQYF. In nucleotides, the CDR3 is TGTGCCAGCACTTCCAAAGGTGGCCTGCAGACCCAGTACTTC.

This clone was seen only a few times. Other DNA sequences in the sample encode the same CDR3. This rearrangement joins TRBV20-1 to TRBJ1-2; D perhaps matches TRBD1 (5 bases). The V gene lost 5 bases and the J gene lost 4 bases, with 8 bases spanning the gap. The CDR3 has 11 residues. The germline CDR1 and CDR2 sequences are DFQATT and SNEGSKA (reference sequence). The chain's CDR3 is CSARTPYGYTF. CDR3 DNA: TGCAGTGCTCGGACACCCTATGGCTACACCTTC.

This clone was found a few times. The J gene is TRBJ2-3, the V gene TRBV30, with D perhaps matching TRBD2 (6 bases). The CDR3 has 15 residues. Germline CDR1 is GTSNPN and CDR2 is SVGIG (reference sequence). V was pared by 4 bases and J by 2 bases, with 16 bases between. CDR3 in DNA: TGTGCCTGGACCCGGGTCCCGGGGGTCACAGATACGCAGTATTTT. This gives the protein CAWTRVPGVTDTQYF.

This chain joins TRBV21-1 and TRBJ2-5; whether TRBD2, the table's D call, matches the DNA was not checked. TRBV21-1 is designated a pseudogene. This CDR3 is 16 amino acids long. The CDR3 DNA is TGTGCCAGCACCGGTACTATAGCGGGGGAGTGGAAGACCCAGTACTTC. The encoded protein is CASTGTIAGEWKTQYF.

Only a few counts were recorded for this clone. The chain uses TRBV28 and TRBJ2-3; TRBD2 agrees at 9 bases. Germline V lookup: CDR1 MDHEN, CDR2 SYDVKM. The ends lost 5 bases at V and 3 bases at J; junction bases unmatched: 9. The CDR3 spans 16 residues. This CDR3 is CASSPPGSGGTDTQYF. The CDR3 DNA sequence: TGTGCCAGCAGTCCCCCGGGGAGCGGGGGGACAGATACGCAGTATTTT.

This clone has a handful of counts. This chain uses TRBV5-1 with TRBJ2-2; 9 bases line up with TRBD2. This CDR3 is built from 16 residues. The germline V gene encodes CDR1 SGHRS and CDR2 YFSETQ. V lost 2 bases, J lost 4 bases, and 6 bases stayed unmatched. The CDR3 DNA reads as TGCGCCAGCAGCTTTACCGGGACTAGCAGCACCGGGGAGCTGTTTTTT. Its protein product is CASSFTGTSSTGELFF.

The gene calls are TRBV7-9 and TRBJ2-3, with D tentatively TRBD1 or TRBD2 (5 bases each). V lost 4 bases to trimming and J lost 8 bases, with 13 bases between them. The CDR3 covers 13 residues. Germline values: CDR1 SEHNR, CDR2 FQNEAQ (reference sequence). The CDR3 region is CASSWPGTATQYF. CDR3 coding DNA: TGTGCCAGCAGCTGGCCTGGGACCGCTACGCAGTATTTT.

This clone has just a few counts. The chain carries TRBV28 and TRBJ2-7, with D possibly being TRBD1 (5 bases). Germline lookup yields CDR1 MDHEN and CDR2 SYDVKM. V was clipped by 3 bases and J by 5 bases, with 17 bases between them. The CDR3 totals 15 residues. The CDR3 loop is CASSFTYAGLNEQYF. Here the CDR3 DNA reads TGTGCCAGCAGTTTCACGTACGCAGGGCTCAACGAGCAGTACTTC.

This clone was picked up a small number of times. The chain couples TRBV11-2 to TRBJ1-5, with 9 bases fitting TRBD1. V was clipped by 2 bases and J by 7 bases; unmatched bases: 6. There are 15 residues in the CDR3. Looked up from germline, CDR1 is SGHAT and CDR2 is FQNNGV. The CDR3 sequence: CASSLNRGQEQPQHF. CDR3 DNA sequence: TGTGCCAGCAGCTTAAACAGGGGGCAAGAACAGCCCCAGCATTTT. The entire variable domain, with the rest obtained from reference TRBV11-2 and TRBJ1-5, is as follows: EAGVAQSPRYKIIEKRQSVAFWCNPISGHATLYWYQQILGQGPKLLIQFQNNGVVDDSQLPKDRFSAERLKGVDSTLKIQPAKLEDSAVYLCASSLNRGQEQPQHFGDGTRLSIL.

In its sample, this clone was seen a few times. The chain combines TRBV10-3 with TRBJ2-5, with TRBD1 matching 9 bases. Germline V gives CDR1 ENHRY, CDR2 SYGVKD. J gave up 2 bases and V 3 bases, and 4 bases lay outside the gene matches. This CDR3 has 15 residues. The CDR3 region is CAISDPDRGQETQYF. CDR3 coding DNA: TGTGCCATCAGTGACCCGGACAGGGGACAAGAGACCCAGTACTTC.

This clone has just a few counts. Other DNA sequences from this sample encode an identical CDR3 as well. CDR3 DNA sequence: TGTGCCAGCAGCGTAGGGCAGAACACCGGGGAGCTGTTTTTT. It encodes CASSVGQNTGELFF. The V gene is TRBV9, the J gene TRBJ2-2, with D uncertain. Germline CDR1 and CDR2: SGDLS and YYNGEE. The CDR3 covers 14 residues. V lost 0 bases and J lost 1, with 4 bases in between.

This clone was seen only a few times. The gene calls are TRBV14 and TRBJ2-2; D is possibly TRBD2 (6 bases). V was clipped by 0 bases and J by 6 bases, with 20 bases between them. Germline V gene data show CDR1 as SGHDN and CDR2 as FVKESK. The CDR3 totals 18 residues. CDR3 sequence: CASSQDEWRAAGPGELFF. Written as DNA, the CDR3 is TGTGCCAGCAGCCAAGATGAGTGGAGGGCCGCAGGTCCCGGGGAGCTGTTTTTT.

For the CDR3, the DNA is TGTGCCACCAGCAGAGAACACCCAGCGGGGGGTCACAATGAGCAGTTCTTC. Its protein is CATSREHPAGGHNEQFF. The chain links TRBV15 to TRBJ2-1, with 9 bases lining up with TRBD2. Trimming at V came to 0 bases and at J to 5 bases, leaving 8 bases not matched to a gene. CDR3 size: 17 residues. CDR1 is LNHNV and CDR2 is YYDKDF in the germline V gene (reference sequence).

This clone was seen only a few times. This chain links TRBV5-1 with TRBJ1-1; no firm D call. V was clipped by 5 bases and J by 1 base, with 12 bases between them. CDR3 length equals 14 residues. Germline lookup yields CDR1 SGHRS and CDR2 YFSETQ. CDR3 in amino acids: CASRAEWGNTEAFF. CDR3 DNA: TGCGCCAGCAGAGCCGAATGGGGGAACACTGAAGCTTTCTTT.